This is a list of T cell receptor beta chains from one sample in a study of blood T cell repertoires in COVID-19. Here immunoSEQ multiplex PCR was the method, and the copy in TCRdb shows in-frame clones only, minus some. Of a few hundred thousand clones detected, around 90% appear once; the ten largest clones hold over 0.95%. What was sequenced was PBMCs or T cells enriched from blood (not recorded which). These receptors all come from a man aged 30 to 39 who had recovered from COVID-19. The CDR3 runs from the conserved cysteine through the conserved F or W. Fields, in order: CDR3 protein, CDR3 DNA, D gene, clone size, V gene, J gene. A D gene is named only where the DNA matches it firmly. Clone sizes are given selectively: once, few, many, or a class where the clone is expanded.

CDR3aa: CASSQVPPGLAESSYEQYF
CDR3nt: TGTGCCAGCAGCCAAGTACCTCCGGGACTAGCGGAGAGCTCCTACGAGCAGTACTTC
d_gene: TRBD2
abundance: .
v_gene: TRBV14
j_gene: TRBJ2-7

CDR3aa: CSVRGGLAGNTDTQYF
CDR3nt: TGCAGCGTGAGGGGGGGACTAGCGGGAAACACAGATACGCAGTATTTT
d_gene: TRBD2
abundance: .
v_gene: TRBV29-1
j_gene: TRBJ2-3

CDR3aa: CASSESGGWNQPQHF
CDR3nt: TGTGCCAGCAGTGAATCGGGGGGATGGAATCAGCCCCAGCATTTT
d_gene: .
abundance: .
v_gene: TRBV25-1
j_gene: TRBJ1-5

CDR3aa: CASRSKVSSGLDRGETQYF
CDR3nt: TGTGCCAGCAGATCCAAGGTCTCTAGCGGGCTAGATCGGGGGGAGACCCAGTACTTC
d_gene: TRBD2
abundance: once
v_gene: TRBV27
j_gene: TRBJ2-5

CDR3aa: CASSEALREETQYF
CDR3nt: TGTGCCAGCAGTGAAGCGCTCAGGGAAGAGACCCAGTACTTC
d_gene: .
abundance: .
v_gene: TRBV2
j_gene: TRBJ2-5

CDR3aa: CASRGTSGRYEQYF
CDR3nt: TGTGCCAGCAGAGGGACTAGCGGGAGGTACGAGCAGTACTTC
d_gene: TRBD2
abundance: .
v_gene: TRBV2
j_gene: TRBJ2-7

CDR3aa: CASSLFQKSGELFF
CDR3nt: TGTGCCAGCAGCTTGTTTCAGAAGTCCGGGGAGCTGTTTTTT
d_gene: .
abundance: .
v_gene: TRBV5-6
j_gene: TRBJ2-2

CDR3aa: CASSGLARETQYF
CDR3nt: TGCGCCAGCAGTGGACTAGCGAGGGAGACCCAGTACTTC
d_gene: TRBD2
abundance: .
v_gene: TRBV5-1
j_gene: TRBJ2-5

CDR3aa: CASSSRTALSYNEQFF
CDR3nt: TGTGCCAGCAGTTCACGGACTGCCCTATCCTACAATGAGCAGTTCTTC
d_gene: .
abundance: .
v_gene: TRBV13
j_gene: TRBJ2-1

CDR3aa: CASSPDDRGLTNQPQHF
CDR3nt: TGTGCCAGTAGCCCAGATGACAGGGGCCTCACAAATCAGCCCCAGCATTTT
d_gene: TRBD1
abundance: .
v_gene: TRBV19
j_gene: TRBJ1-5

CDR3aa: CASSGTGVIYGYTF
CDR3nt: TGTGCCAGCAGCGGAACAGGGGTTATATATGGCTACACCTTC
d_gene: TRBD1
abundance: .
v_gene: TRBV7-9
j_gene: TRBJ1-2

CDR3aa: CASSFTGYNEQFF
CDR3nt: TGTGCCAGCAGTTTCACAGGTTACAATGAGCAGTTCTTC
d_gene: .
abundance: .
v_gene: TRBV28
j_gene: TRBJ2-1

CDR3aa: CASSQVDRLQETQYF
CDR3nt: TGCGCCAGCAGCCAAGTTGACAGGCTCCAAGAGACCCAGTACTTC
d_gene: .
abundance: .
v_gene: TRBV4-1
j_gene: TRBJ2-5

CDR3aa: CASSVGDSGSYEQYF
CDR3nt: TGTGCCAGCAGCGTAGGGGATAGCGGGAGTTACGAGCAGTACTTC
d_gene: TRBD2
abundance: .
v_gene: TRBV9
j_gene: TRBJ2-7

CDR3aa: CASSLAQGLTGELFF
CDR3nt: TGTGCCAGCAGCTTAGCGCAGGGCTTAACCGGGGAGCTGTTTTTT
d_gene: .
abundance: .
v_gene: TRBV7-9
j_gene: TRBJ2-2

CDR3aa: CASSADYSSTDTQYF
CDR3nt: TGTGCCAGCAGCGCGGACTACTCTAGCACAGATACGCAGTATTTT
d_gene: .
abundance: .
v_gene: TRBV9
j_gene: TRBJ2-3

CDR3aa: CSAGQLIMNTEAFF
CDR3nt: TGCAGCGCGGGACAGCTTATCATGAACACTGAAGCTTTCTTT
d_gene: TRBD1
abundance: .
v_gene: TRBV29-1
j_gene: TRBJ1-1

CDR3aa: CASSPSSYNSPLHF
CDR3nt: TGTGCCAGCAGCCCTAGCTCCTATAATTCACCCCTCCACTTT
d_gene: .
abundance: .
v_gene: TRBV5-4
j_gene: TRBJ1-6

CDR3aa: CASSRQGYGLSGTGELFF
CDR3nt: TGTGCCAGTAGTAGACAGGGGTATGGGCTTTCGGGCACCGGGGAGCTGTTTTTT
d_gene: TRBD1
abundance: .
v_gene: TRBV19
j_gene: TRBJ2-2

CDR3aa: CASSPGLAGISYEQYF
CDR3nt: TGTGCCAGCAGCCCCGGACTAGCGGGTATCTCCTACGAGCAGTACTTC
d_gene: TRBD2
abundance: .
v_gene: TRBV3-1/TRBV3-2
j_gene: TRBJ2-7

CDR3aa: CASRPDSIYYNEQFF
CDR3nt: TGTGCCAGCAGGCCTGACTCCATTTACTACAATGAGCAGTTCTTC
d_gene: .
abundance: .
v_gene: TRBV27
j_gene: TRBJ2-1

CDR3aa: CSVAQGVEKLFF
CDR3nt: TGCAGCGTTGCACAGGGAGTGGAAAAACTGTTTTTT
d_gene: .
abundance: .
v_gene: TRBV29-1
j_gene: TRBJ1-4

CDR3aa: CASSDSITPRDTQYF
CDR3nt: TGTGCCAGCAGTGACTCGATCACCCCCAGGGATACGCAGTATTTT
d_gene: .
abundance: .
v_gene: TRBV2
j_gene: TRBJ2-3

CDR3aa: CASSWGLAGGKSETQYF
CDR3nt: TGTGCCAGCAGCTGGGGACTAGCGGGAGGTAAATCCGAGACCCAGTACTTC
d_gene: TRBD2
abundance: .
v_gene: TRBV7-9
j_gene: TRBJ2-5

CDR3aa: CSVEQGLYGYTF
CDR3nt: TGCAGCGTTGAGCAGGGGCTCTATGGCTACACCTTC
d_gene: .
abundance: few
v_gene: TRBV29-1
j_gene: TRBJ1-2

CDR3aa: CASSLAGDNEQFF
CDR3nt: TGTGCCAGCAGTTTAGCGGGGGACAATGAGCAGTTCTTC
d_gene: TRBD2
abundance: .
v_gene: TRBV28
j_gene: TRBJ2-1

CDR3aa: CASSQDQAGVGQETQYF
CDR3nt: TGCGCCAGCAGCCAAGATCAAGCGGGAGTTGGACAAGAGACCCAGTACTTC
d_gene: TRBD2
abundance: .
v_gene: TRBV4-1
j_gene: TRBJ2-5

CDR3aa: CASSQGTGLNTEAFF
CDR3nt: TGTGCCAGCAGCCAAGGGACAGGCTTGAACACTGAAGCTTTCTTT
d_gene: TRBD1
abundance: once
v_gene: TRBV3-1/TRBV3-2
j_gene: TRBJ1-1

CDR3aa: CASSSGLSTYEQYF
CDR3nt: TGTGCCAGCAGCTCGGGACTATCTACCTACGAGCAGTACTTC
d_gene: TRBD2
abundance: .
v_gene: TRBV5-8
j_gene: TRBJ2-7